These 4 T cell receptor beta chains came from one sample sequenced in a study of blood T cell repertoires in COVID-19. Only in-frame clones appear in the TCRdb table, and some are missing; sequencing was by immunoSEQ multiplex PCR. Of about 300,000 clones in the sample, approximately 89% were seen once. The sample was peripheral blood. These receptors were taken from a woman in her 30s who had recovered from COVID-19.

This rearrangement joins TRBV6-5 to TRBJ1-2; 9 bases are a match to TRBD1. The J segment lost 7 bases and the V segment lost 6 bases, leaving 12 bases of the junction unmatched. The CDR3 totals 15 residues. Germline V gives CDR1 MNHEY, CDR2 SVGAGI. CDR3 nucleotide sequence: TGTGCCAGCAGAGGCGGGAGACAGGGGGTAATTGGCTACACCTTC. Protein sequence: CASRGGRQGVIGYTF.

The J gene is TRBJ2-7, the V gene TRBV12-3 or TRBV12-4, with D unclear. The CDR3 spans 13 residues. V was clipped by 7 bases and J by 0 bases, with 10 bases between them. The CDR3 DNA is TGTGCCAGCAAGACGGAGAGCTCCTACGAGCAGTACTTC. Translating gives CASKTESSYEQYF.

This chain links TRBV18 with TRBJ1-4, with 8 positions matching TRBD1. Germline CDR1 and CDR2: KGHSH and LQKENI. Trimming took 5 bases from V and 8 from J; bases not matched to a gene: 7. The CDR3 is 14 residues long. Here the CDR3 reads CASSAGTGGEKLFF. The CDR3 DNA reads TGTGCCAGCTCAGCCGGGACAGGAGGGGAAAAACTGTTTTTT.

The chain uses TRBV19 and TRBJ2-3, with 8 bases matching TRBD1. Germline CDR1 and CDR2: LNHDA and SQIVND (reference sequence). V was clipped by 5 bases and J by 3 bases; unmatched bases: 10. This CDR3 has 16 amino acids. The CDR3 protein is CASSPLSTGATDTQYF. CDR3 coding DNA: TGTGCCAGTAGTCCCCTTTCGACAGGGGCTACAGATACGCAGTATTTT.